The clone carrying this T cell receptor beta chain occurred a few times. Only in-frame clones appear in the TCRdb table, and some are missing; sequencing was by immunoSEQ multiplex PCR. Among fewer than 300,000 clones listed, more than 65% were seen once. Germline V gene sequence: CDR1 SGHNT, CDR2 YENEEA. The V and J ends lost 0 bases and 4 bases respectively, with 4 bases between them. This CDR3 has 13 residues. These data belong to a study of control samples from healthy donors and cancer patients. The source of this sequence is an older woman with lung cancer. The chain has TRBV11-3 and TRBJ1-3; no reliable D call. Material: PBMCs. The CDR3: CASSLDVGNTIYF. CDR3 coding DNA: TGTGCCAGCAGCTTAGATGTGGGAAACACCATATATTTT.